This T cell receptor (beta chain) was identified during a study of CD8+CD57+ T cells in acquired aplastic anemia. Whole-study context: The sorted CD4+ and CD8+ cells yielded an average around 3.2 ug of DNA. Study-wide findings and caveats: A set of around 30 CD8+ CDR3 sequences was shared between patients and controls, and these sequences appeared highly expressed in patients.

Genomic DNA constituted the template upon which TCR beta VDJ and CDR3 profiling was performed. TCRdb independently ran MiXCR on the reads; one entry per CDR3 protein. The profile shows about 180,000 distinct CDR3 sequences, under 50% of them singletons. The CDR3 is 13 residues long. Per germline, CDR1 SGHDN and CDR2 FVKESK. V shed 4 bases and J shed 5 bases, with 11 bases lying between them. Previously, flow cytometry had revealed CD8+CD57+ cell expansion in the patients chosen for sequencing. The patients all had a severe acquired aplastic anemia diagnosis. Blood came from patients not yet given any therapy. Concerning this clonotype itself: Its cognate antigen is unknown.

This receptor was obtained from a human donor with aplastic anemia. This sequence joins TRBV14 and TRBJ2-5; no definite D call. Sequences were obtained from sorted CD4+, CD8+, or CD8+CD57+ T cells (not recorded which) from PBMCs. The CDR3 DNA follows: TGTGCCAGCAGCCTCAGGCCCCGGGAGACCCAGTACTTC. Translated: CASSLRPRETQYF.